This T cell receptor (beta chain) is from a study of PD-L1 blockade in urothelial cancer. Whole-study context: From 2014, patients received atezolizumab, given as 1,200 mg intravenously every 3 weeks. Male sex and bladder-origin urothelial cancer characterized about nine tenths of the roughly 29 patients. Chemotherapy regimens numbering 0 to 3 had been given to patients.

Germline CDR1 reads MNHEY; CDR2 reads SVGAGI. The CDR3 extends over 16 amino acids. Findings and limits, study-wide: More expansion of tumor-associated blood clones, seen at 3 weeks, marked durable-benefit patients.

Measured with immunoSEQ multiplex PCR; TCRdb has only the in-frame clones, and not every one. The sample gives roughly 130,000 clones, approximately 84% of which show up once; roughly 2.9% is in the top ten. Comment on this clone: Its antigen is not known. Relative to the germline gene, one junction end is altered; a read error may explain this.

Noted time point: pretreatment peripheral blood. The sequence was collected from a man in his fifties or sixties with urothelial cancer. This chain links TRBV6-5 with TRBJ1-6; 7 positions match TRBD1. The specimen was PBMCs, collected around atezolizumab (anti-PD-L1) treatment. Here the CDR3 reads CASSWRQGHYNSPPHF. The CDR3 bases are TGTGCCAGCAGTTGGAGACAGGGCCACTATAATTCACCCCCCCACTTT.